The sequence of this T cell receptor (beta chain) was determined in a study of cytomegalovirus exposure and HLA in healthy donors. Study outcomes and limitations: Trimming of TCR beta V- and J-genes showed a link, identified in a later analysis, to a missense DCLRE1C variant. Among TCR beta chains of equal frequency, HLA-associated ones were more clonally expanded in a later analysis. Among CMV-associated TCR beta chains, most appeared HLA-restricted in a later analysis.

On this clone itself: Its specificity is unknown.

Vbeta (60) and Jbeta (13) primers were used in the PCR. Sequenced by immunoSEQ multiplex PCR; TCRdb stores in-frame clones only, minus some. The sample yields 120,000 to 150,000 clones, approximately 79% seen once. The sequencing sample was made of PBMCs. The receptor's source is a female donor in good health and CMV-seronegative.

The chain's CDR3 is CASQGQSYEQYF. CDR3 coding DNA: TGTGCCAGCCAGGGACAATCCTACGAGCAGTACTTC. The chain joins TRBV5-6 to TRBJ2-7; D might be TRBD1 (6 bases). CDR1 SGHDT and CDR2 YYEEEE come from the germline V gene. The germline V and J ends were trimmed by 7 bases and 1 base, with 9 bases remaining between them. The CDR3 consists of 12 residues.